This T cell receptor (beta chain) was retrieved from a study of T cell responses to AZD1222 COVID-19 vaccine. The wider study: The analysis combined second doses at about 4 or about 12 weeks.

CDR1 and CDR2 from the germline V gene are KGHSH and LQKENI. V gave up 0 bases and J gave up 6 bases, with 9 bases separating them. This CDR3 is built from 14 residues. The data were produced by immunoSEQ multiplex PCR, yet TCRdb's version contains in-frame clones alone and is incomplete. The sample records more than 150,000 clones, 75% to 90% being singletons. Remarks on this clone: Its antigen is undetermined.

Findings and limits, study-wide: Compared with day 0, the breadth and depth of the Spike-specific TCR repertoire rose significantly after two doses of AZD1222. A mostly white British donor set with more females was recruited, and clonal diversity was possibly underestimated.

The genes are TRBV18 and TRBJ1-5, with a weak D call TRBD1 (6 bases). The receptor was isolated from an adult in good health. The starting material was peripheral blood, obtained on day 0 of AZD1222 vaccination. The CDR3 DNA sequence: TGTGCCAGCTCACCACCGGGGGCCGGTCAGCCCCAGCATTTT. Protein product: CASSPPGAGQPQHF.